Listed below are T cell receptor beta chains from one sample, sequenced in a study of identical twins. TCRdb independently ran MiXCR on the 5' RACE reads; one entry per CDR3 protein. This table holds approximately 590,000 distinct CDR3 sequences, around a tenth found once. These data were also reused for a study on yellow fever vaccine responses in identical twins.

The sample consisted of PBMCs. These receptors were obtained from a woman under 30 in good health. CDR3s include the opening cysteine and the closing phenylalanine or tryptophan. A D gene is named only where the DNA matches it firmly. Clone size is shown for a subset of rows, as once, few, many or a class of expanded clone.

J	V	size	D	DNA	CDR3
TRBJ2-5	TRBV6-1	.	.	TGTGCCAGCAGTGGTTTCTTCGACAAGTGGGAGACCCAGTACTTC	CASSGFFDKWETQYF
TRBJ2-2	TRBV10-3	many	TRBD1	TGTGCCATTCCTGGGACAGAGTCCACCGGGGAGCTGTTTTTT	CAIPGTESTGELFF
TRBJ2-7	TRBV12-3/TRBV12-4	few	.	TGTGCCAGCAGTCCAGGCGGGCAGCCCTACTCCTACGAGCAGTACTTC	CASSPGGQPYSYEQYF
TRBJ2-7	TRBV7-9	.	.	TGTGCCAGCAGCTTATACGGGGGGCCCTCTTACGAGCAGTACTTC	CASSLYGGPSYEQYF
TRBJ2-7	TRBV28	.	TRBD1	TGTGCCAGCAGCCTCCCGGGACAGTTTACCTACGAGCAGTACTTC	CASSLPGQFTYEQYF
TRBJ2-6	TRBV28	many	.	TGTGCCAGCAGCCTTCCCTCTGGGGCCAACGTCCTGACTTTC	CASSLPSGANVLTF
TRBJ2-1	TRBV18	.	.	TGTGCCAGCTCACCACCGGCAGGGTCGAATGAGCAGTTCTTC	CASSPPAGSNEQFF
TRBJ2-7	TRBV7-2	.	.	TGTGCCAGCAGCTTAGGGGGACACCCTTCCTACGAGCAGTACTTC	CASSLGGHPSYEQYF
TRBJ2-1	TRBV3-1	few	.	TGTGCCAGCAGCCAAGAAGGAAGGCGGAATACCTACAATGAGCAGTTCTTC	CASSQEGRRNTYNEQFF
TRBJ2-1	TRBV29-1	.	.	TGCAGCGCTCTCAGCAAACCTACCCGAAACAATGAGCAGTTCTTC	CSALSKPTRNNEQFF
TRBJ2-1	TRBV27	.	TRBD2	TGTGCCAGCAGTTTCTCAGCGGGGGGCTCCTACAATGAGCAGTTCTTC	CASSFSAGGSYNEQFF
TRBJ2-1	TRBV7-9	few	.	TGTGCCAGCAGCTTAGGACTTTCTGCTGAGCAGTTCTTC	CASSLGLSAEQFF
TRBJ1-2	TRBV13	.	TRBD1	TGTGCCAGCAGCCAGGGGGGATACTATGGCTACACCTTC	CASSQGGYYGYTF
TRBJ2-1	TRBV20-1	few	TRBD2	TGCAGTGCTAGAGATATTGGGCTAGCGGAGGTTTACAATGAGCAGTTCTTC	CSARDIGLAEVYNEQFF
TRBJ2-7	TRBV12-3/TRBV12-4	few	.	TGTGCCAGCAGTTTAGCCAGTATGGGACCTTACTACGAGCAGTACTTC	CASSLASMGPYYEQYF
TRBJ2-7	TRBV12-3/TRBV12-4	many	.	TGTGCCAGCAGCCGTTTTAGACTGGGGGAGCAGTACTTC	CASSRFRLGEQYF
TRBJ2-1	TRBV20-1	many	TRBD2	TGCAGTGCTGATTGGCTAGCGGGGGGGTACAATGAGCAGTTCTTC	CSADWLAGGYNEQFF
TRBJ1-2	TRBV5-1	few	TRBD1	TGCGCCAGCAGCTTCAGTGGACAGGAGGGTAGTGGCTACACCTTC	CASSFSGQEGSGYTF
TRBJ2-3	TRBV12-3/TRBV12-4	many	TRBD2	TGTGCCAGCAATCTAGCGGATACCACAGATACGCAGTATTTT	CASNLADTTDTQYF
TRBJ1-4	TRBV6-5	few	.	TGTGCCAGCAGTTACTCCGGGACGGAGGATGAAAAACTGTTTTTT	CASSYSGTEDEKLFF
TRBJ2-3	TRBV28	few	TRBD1	TGTGCCAGCAGCCGGGGACAGGGATCGAGGACAACAGATACGCAGTATTTT	CASSRGQGSRTTDTQYF
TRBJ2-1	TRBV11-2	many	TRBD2	TGTGCCAGCAGCTTCCGACTGAGAGACGGGACTAGCGGGAACAATGAGCAGTTCTTC	CASSFRLRDGTSGNNEQFF
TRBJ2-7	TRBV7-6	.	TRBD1	TGTGCCAGCAGCTCCCGACAGGGTTTTGCCTACGAGCAGTACTTC	CASSSRQGFAYEQYF
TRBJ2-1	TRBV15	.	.	TGTGCCACCAGCAGAGATCCACTACGCGAGCAGTTCTTC	CATSRDPLREQFF
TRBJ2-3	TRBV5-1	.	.	TGCGCCAGCAGCGCCTCACAGGCTAGCACAGATACGCAGTATTTT	CASSASQASTDTQYF
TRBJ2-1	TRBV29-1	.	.	TGCAGCGTTATCGGCGCGGGGAATGAGCAGTTCTTC	CSVIGAGNEQFF
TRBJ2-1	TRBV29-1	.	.	TGCAGCGTTCGTACAATCTCCTACAATGAGCGGTTCTTC	CSVRTISYNERFF
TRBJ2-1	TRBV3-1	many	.	TGTGCCAGCAGCCAAGGCCAATTTAGTGAGCAGTTCTTC	CASSQGQFSEQFF
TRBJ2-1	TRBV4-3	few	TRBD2	TGCGCCAGCAGCCAAGAACGGACTAGCGGGAGGCTCTACAATGAGCAGTTCTTC	CASSQERTSGRLYNEQFF
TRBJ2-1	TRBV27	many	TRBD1	TGTGCCAGCAGTCGAAGCATAGGGACAGGGGGCAGCTCCTACAATGAGCAGTTCTTC	CASSRSIGTGGSSYNEQFF
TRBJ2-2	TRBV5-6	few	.	TGTGCCAGCAGCTTGTCGAGCGGGGAGCTGTTTTTT	CASSLSSGELFF
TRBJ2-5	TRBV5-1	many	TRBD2	TGCGCCAGCAGCTTGAATAGCGGGGGAGAGACCCAGTACTTC	CASSLNSGGETQYF
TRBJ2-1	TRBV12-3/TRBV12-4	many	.	TGTGCCAGCAGTGGGTCTGGGGATGAGCAGTTCTTC	CASSGSGDEQFF
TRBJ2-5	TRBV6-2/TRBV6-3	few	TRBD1	TGTGCCAGCAGTCGACTACAGGGGAATGGTGCGGAGACCCAGTACTTC	CASSRLQGNGAETQYF
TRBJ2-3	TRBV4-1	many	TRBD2	TGCGCCAGCAGCCCCCGGACTAGCGGGCCGGACACAGATACGCAGTATTTT	CASSPRTSGPDTDTQYF
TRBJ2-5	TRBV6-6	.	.	TGTGCCAGCATGTGGGAAGAGACCCAGTACTTC	CASMWEETQYF
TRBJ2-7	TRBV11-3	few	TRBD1	TGTGCCAGCAGCCCTGGAGGGGGACAGGGTTACGAGCAGTACTTC	CASSPGGGQGYEQYF
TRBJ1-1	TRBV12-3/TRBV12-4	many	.	TGTGCCAGCAACCGGGGGTTCATGAACACTGAAGCTTTCTTT	CASNRGFMNTEAFF
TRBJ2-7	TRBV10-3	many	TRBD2	TGTGCCATCAGGCCGGGACTAGAAACCTACGAGCAGTACTTC	CAIRPGLETYEQYF
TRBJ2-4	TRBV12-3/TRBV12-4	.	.	TGTGCCAGCGGAAACAGGGGAGGGGACATTCAGTACTTC	CASGNRGGDIQYF
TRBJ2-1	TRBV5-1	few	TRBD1	TGCGCCAGCAGCTTAGGACAGGGCGTTCGGGTATTAAATGAGCAGTTCTTC	CASSLGQGVRVLNEQFF
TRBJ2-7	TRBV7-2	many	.	TGTGCCAGCAGCTCCCCCTTTAGGGCCTACGAGCAGTACTTC	CASSSPFRAYEQYF
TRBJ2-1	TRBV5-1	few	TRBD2	TGCGCCAGCAGCTTGAGAGTAGCGGGAGAGGGGCAGTTCTTC	CASSLRVAGEGQFF
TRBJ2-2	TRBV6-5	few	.	TGTGCCAGCAGCAGGGTTGGGGGGGAGCTGTTTTTT	CASSRVGGELFF
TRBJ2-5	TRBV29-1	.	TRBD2	TGCAGCATAGCGGGAGGGAGTGTTGAGGAGACCCAGTACTTC	CSIAGGSVEETQYF
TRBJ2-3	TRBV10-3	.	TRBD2	TGTGCCATCAGTGAGTCCGGGGGGGTTAGCACAGATACGCAGTATTTT	CAISESGGVSTDTQYF
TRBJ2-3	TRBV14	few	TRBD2	TGTGCCAGCAGCCAGGCGGGACTAGCGGACCTCACAGATACGCAGTATTTT	CASSQAGLADLTDTQYF
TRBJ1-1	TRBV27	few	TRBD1	TGTGCCAGCAGTTTAGGTGGACAGGGGGCTTTCTTT	CASSLGGQGAFF
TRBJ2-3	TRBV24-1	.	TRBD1	TGTGCCACCAGTGATCAGACAGGGGGCGCAGATACGCAGTATTTT	CATSDQTGGADTQYF
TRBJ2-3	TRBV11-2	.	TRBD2	TGTGCCAGCGAAAAGACTAGCGGGGTCTATACGCAGTATTTT	CASEKTSGVYTQYF
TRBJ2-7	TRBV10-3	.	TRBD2	TGTGCCATCCCCCCGGGACATTGGACTAGCGGGAGCAACCGGAGCTCCTACGAGCAGTACTTC	CAIPPGHWTSGSNRSSYEQYF
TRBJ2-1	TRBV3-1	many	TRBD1	TGTGCCAGCAGCCGAAGGGCGACAGGGGACATCTACAATGAGCAGTTCTTC	CASSRRATGDIYNEQFF
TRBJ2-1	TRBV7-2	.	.	TGTGCCAGCAGCCCGAGTAGAGCCCGGAACATTGAGCAGTTCTTC	CASSPSRARNIEQFF
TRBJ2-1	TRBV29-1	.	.	TGCAGCGTTGATGGTGGGGGGGCCCGCAATGAGCAGTTCTTC	CSVDGGGARNEQFF
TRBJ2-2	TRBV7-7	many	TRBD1	TGTGCTAGCAGCTTACTTGGACAGGGGCACGGGGAGCTGTTTTTT	CASSLLGQGHGELFF
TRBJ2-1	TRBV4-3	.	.	TGCGCCAGCAGCCAAGATCAGGGGGGGTCCAATGAGCAGTTCTTC	CASSQDQGGSNEQFF
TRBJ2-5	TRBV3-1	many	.	TGTGCCAGCAGCCAAGACAGGTCAGAGACCCAGTACTTC	CASSQDRSETQYF